This TCR beta chain was sequenced in a study of T cells in Graves' hyperthyroidism and ophthalmopathy (dated by TCRdb to between 2018 and 2021). For the study in its entirety: Peripheral blood samples were taken at the time of initial diagnosis, prior to any treatment. To identify distinguishing TCR V-J signatures, a discovery cohort of some 99 patients was used, comprising fewer than 45 with Graves' ophthalmopathy and about 59 with stable Graves' hyperthyroidism. An independent validation cohort of under 20 hyperthyroidism patients and 17 patients who later progressed to ophthalmopathy tested prospective prediction of ophthalmopathy. In more than five Graves' hyperthyroidism patients, the study also compared T-cell repertoires from thyroid tissue with T-cell repertoires from blood. The 85 to 100 discovery patients were randomly split 7:3 into training and test sets. The paper describes TCR Vbeta CDR3 sequencing of 120 to 150 peripheral blood samples, made up of around 41 ophthalmopathy patients, more than 70 hyperthyroidism patients and 17 progressor patients. After sampling, hyperthyroidism patients received methimazole starting at 30 mg daily, and ophthalmopathy patients received high-dose intravenous methylprednisolone. What the work shows at the level of the full study, not this receptor alone: Most expanded thyroid clonotypes (frequency above 0.001) were also detected in blood, suggesting blood repertoires may reflect thyroid immune responses. Ophthalmopathy was separated from stable hyperthyroidism by a 13 V-J signature model, with about 86% sensitivity and about 81% specificity obtained in cross-validation and 80%/75% obtained in testing. Sample size was not statistically predetermined, and blinding of investigators to group allocation was not performed. In validation, progression to ophthalmopathy was predicted by the model with 55% to 71% sensitivity and under 85% specificity, a median of roughly 6.4 months before onset.

Amplification of TCR beta CDR3 regions was carried out from RNA transcripts. For the first round of RT-PCR on the TCR CDR3, the HTBI primer set was used together with the Qiagen OneStep RT-PCR kit. The libraries were constructed in a second round of multiplex PCR and then size-selected and purified. The libraries were sequenced on an Illumina HiSeq2000 using paired-end 100 bp reads. In the source study's methods: Raw data were processed with SOAPnuke, discarding reads with adapters, uncalled bases, mean Phred below 15, or no exact constant-primer or identifier match. COPE v1.2.5 was used to merge high-quality paired reads, and clonotypes were defined as unique nucleotide sequences. MiTCR v1.1 was used to align clonotypes to the IMGT TRBV, TRBD and TRBJ reference segments. The analysis included only V-J combinations with a frequency above 0.0001, which together covered more than 98% of the repertoires. A TCS score was defined as the ratio between F50 (clonal expansion) and ExV (chaos), using BLOSUM62-based TCRdist between CDR3 peptides within each V-J. Welch's t-statistics and random forest reduced roughly 540 V-J features to fewer than 15, which were used in a naive Bayes classifier (R e1071). TCRdb trimmed the raw reads at Q25, called clones with MiXCR and kept productive beta chains. Duplicate CDR3 protein sequences are folded into a single record with the most common DNA and genes. The authors' filters were not applied to this entry. This sample holds around 420,000 distinct CDR3 sequences; approximately 13% were observed only once. The ten largest make up 5% to 6.5% of the sample.

The sample holds many counts of this clonotype. Its antigen has not been determined. No clone much larger than this one lies a single base away; base qualities are absent. The CDR3 runs 17 residues from the cysteine to the phenylalanine. Left in the record is the CDR3 DNA by itself, 51 bases read in frame from the first base. In the germline V gene, CDR1 corresponds to MDHEN and CDR2 to SYDVKM. The junction carries 23 bases between V and J, which are trimmed by 5 bases and 4 bases respectively. Stable Graves' hyperthyroidism was defined as no progression to ophthalmopathy during 18 months of follow-up. The hyperthyroidism patients were between 18 and 65 years old and newly diagnosed, with a disease duration of less than 2 months. Patients with uncontrolled infections, other autoimmune diseases, pregnancy or lactation were excluded. Diagnoses were established on the basis of clinical symptoms, serum thyroxine and TRAb, thyroid ultrasound, and orbital computed tomography. PBMCs were separated from 8 to 10 ml of fresh peripheral blood using Ficoll-Paque density gradient centrifugation. Trizol reagent was used to extract total RNA, and RNA quality was then checked on an Agilent 2100 Bioanalyzer.

The clonotype comes from a woman aged 18-29 years with Graves' hyperthyroidism. Material for sequencing was blood. The chain was built from TRBV28 and TRBJ1-2; the D gene is perhaps TRBD1, from 6 matching bases. The DNA sequence is given as TGTGCCAGCAGTGCCGGGACCCGGGGTTTGACAGGCTATGGCTACACCTTC. Translated, this is CASSAGTRGLTGYGYTF.